These T cell receptor beta chains were read from a single sample in a study of cytomegalovirus exposure and HLA in healthy donors. Assay used: immunoSEQ multiplex PCR; TCRdb lists only in-frame clones, some missing. The table includes approximately 100,000 clones, approximately 72% detected once. The sequencing input was PBMCs. The receptor source for this set is a man aged 18 to 30 in good health and CMV-seropositive. Each CDR3 is given with its conserved first and last residue. The D gene is left open where the match is weak. Rows give clone size only sometimes, using once, few, many, or a class for an expanded clone.

clone_size: .
j_call: TRBJ1-4
d_call: .
v_call: TRBV25-1
cdr3_aa: CASSGRNNEKLFF
cdr3_nt: TGTGCCAGTAGCGGACGGAACAATGAAAAACTGTTTTTT

clone_size: .
j_call: TRBJ1-3
d_call: .
v_call: TRBV5-1
cdr3_aa: CASSSGGNSGNTIYF
cdr3_nt: TGCGCCAGCAGCTCTGGAGGCAACTCTGGAAACACCATATATTTT

clone_size: .
j_call: TRBJ2-7
d_call: TRBD2
v_call: TRBV28
cdr3_aa: CASSFGGYSYEQYF
cdr3_nt: TGTGCCAGCAGTTTCGGGGGGTATTCCTACGAGCAGTACTTC

clone_size: .
j_call: TRBJ2-7
d_call: TRBD2
v_call: TRBV7-2
cdr3_aa: CASSLYVGEGYSYEQYF
cdr3_nt: TGTGCCAGCAGCTTATACGTTGGGGAGGGCTATTCCTACGAGCAGTACTTC

clone_size: .
j_call: TRBJ1-1
d_call: .
v_call: TRBV7-9
cdr3_aa: CASSMTGWDTEAFF
cdr3_nt: TGTGCCAGCAGCATGACAGGTTGGGACACTGAAGCTTTCTTT

clone_size: .
j_call: TRBJ2-1
d_call: .
v_call: TRBV7-3
cdr3_aa: CASSPLGGALSNTYNEQFF
cdr3_nt: TGTGCCAGCAGCCCGCTAGGGGGGGCCCTGTCTAATACCTACAATGAGCAGTTCTTC

clone_size: few
j_call: TRBJ2-1
d_call: .
v_call: TRBV14
cdr3_aa: CASSPTDSLNEQFF
cdr3_nt: TGTGCCAGCAGCCCCACGGACTCTCTCAATGAGCAGTTCTTC

clone_size: .
j_call: TRBJ1-1
d_call: TRBD1
v_call: TRBV27
cdr3_aa: CASSSDRGYTEAFF
cdr3_nt: TGTGCCAGCAGTTCCGACAGGGGGTACACTGAAGCTTTCTTT

clone_size: .
j_call: TRBJ2-7
d_call: TRBD2
v_call: TRBV5-4
cdr3_aa: CASSSESGGPYEQYF
cdr3_nt: TGTGCCAGCAGCTCTGAAAGCGGGGGACCCTACGAGCAGTACTTC

clone_size: .
j_call: TRBJ2-7
d_call: .
v_call: TRBV5-1
cdr3_aa: CASSWSGGYYEQYF
cdr3_nt: TGCGCCAGCAGCTGGTCTGGGGGGTACTACGAGCAGTACTTC

clone_size: .
j_call: TRBJ1-5
d_call: TRBD1
v_call: TRBV28
cdr3_aa: CASSSGGQPQHF
cdr3_nt: TGTGCCAGCAGTTCAGGGGGACAGCCCCAGCATTTT

clone_size: .
j_call: TRBJ1-1
d_call: .
v_call: TRBV5-4
cdr3_aa: CASTDNKNTEAFF
cdr3_nt: TGTGCCAGCACCGACAACAAGAACACTGAAGCTTTCTTT

clone_size: once
j_call: TRBJ2-3
d_call: TRBD2
v_call: TRBV5-1
cdr3_aa: CASSLGPVGGGTDTQYF
cdr3_nt: TGCGCCAGCAGCTTGGGCCCCGTCGGGGGGGGCACAGATACGCAGTATTTT

clone_size: .
j_call: TRBJ2-7
d_call: .
v_call: TRBV27
cdr3_aa: CASSYQGSYEQYF
cdr3_nt: TGTGCCAGCAGTTACCAGGGTTCATACGAGCAGTACTTC

clone_size: .
j_call: TRBJ1-2
d_call: TRBD1
v_call: TRBV5-4
cdr3_aa: CASSLADRAIPNYGYTF
cdr3_nt: TGTGCCAGCAGCTTGGCGGACAGGGCTATACCTAACTATGGCTACACCTTC

clone_size: few
j_call: TRBJ1-1
d_call: TRBD1
v_call: TRBV7-8
cdr3_aa: CASSLPDRLNTEAFF
cdr3_nt: TGTGCCAGCAGCTTACCGGACAGGCTGAACACTGAAGCTTTCTTT

clone_size: few
j_call: TRBJ1-2
d_call: .
v_call: TRBV10-3
cdr3_aa: CAISESVGRGIYGYTF
cdr3_nt: TGTGCCATCAGTGAGTCGGTGGGGCGGGGTATCTATGGCTACACCTTC

clone_size: .
j_call: TRBJ1-2
d_call: TRBD1
v_call: TRBV4-2
cdr3_aa: CASSHPEQGVVANYGYTF
cdr3_nt: TGTGCCAGCAGCCATCCCGAACAGGGGGTTGTTGCTAACTATGGCTACACCTTC

clone_size: .
j_call: TRBJ2-7
d_call: TRBD1
v_call: TRBV28
cdr3_aa: CASSSGQGSEQYF
cdr3_nt: TGTGCCAGCAGTTCGGGACAGGGCAGCGAGCAGTACTTC

clone_size: few
j_call: TRBJ2-1
d_call: .
v_call: TRBV2
cdr3_aa: CASSESGLTYNEQFF
cdr3_nt: TGTGCCAGCAGTGAATCGGGACTCACCTACAATGAGCAGTTCTTC

clone_size: .
j_call: TRBJ2-1
d_call: .
v_call: TRBV6-4
cdr3_aa: CASSDHPNGKQFF
cdr3_nt: TGTGCCAGCAGTGATCATCCTAACGGGAAGCAGTTCTTC

clone_size: .
j_call: TRBJ2-7
d_call: .
v_call: TRBV10-1
cdr3_aa: CASSFSVSYEQYF
cdr3_nt: TGCGCCAGCAGTTTTTCGGTCTCCTACGAGCAGTACTTC

clone_size: .
j_call: TRBJ1-6
d_call: TRBD1
v_call: TRBV27
cdr3_aa: CASSPGTVGPLHF
cdr3_nt: TGTGCCAGCAGTCCTGGGACAGTTGGGCCCCTCCACTTT

clone_size: .
j_call: TRBJ1-2
d_call: TRBD1
v_call: TRBV30
cdr3_aa: CARPGQGGYGYTF
cdr3_nt: TGTGCCCGACCTGGACAGGGCGGCTATGGCTACACCTTC

clone_size: .
j_call: TRBJ1-6
d_call: .
v_call: TRBV30
cdr3_aa: CAWSVGRSYNSPLHF
cdr3_nt: TGTGCCTGGAGTGTTGGTCGGTCCTATAATTCACCCCTCCACTTT

clone_size: .
j_call: TRBJ1-2
d_call: .
v_call: TRBV6-5
cdr3_aa: CATRTGTRGEGYTF
cdr3_nt: TGTGCCACCCGCACCGGGACTCGTGGGGAGGGCTACACCTTC

clone_size: .
j_call: TRBJ2-6
d_call: .
v_call: TRBV2
cdr3_aa: CASSDGVLTF
cdr3_nt: TGTGCCAGCAGTGACGGCGTCCTGACTTTC

clone_size: .
j_call: TRBJ2-1
d_call: .
v_call: TRBV4-1
cdr3_aa: CASSNPGLYNEQFF
cdr3_nt: TGCGCCAGCAGCAATCCCGGACTTTACAATGAGCAGTTCTTC

clone_size: .
j_call: TRBJ1-6
d_call: .
v_call: TRBV7-6
cdr3_aa: CASSPSPKNSPLHF
cdr3_nt: TGTGCCAGCAGCCCCTCCCCTAAGAATTCACCCCTCCACTTT

clone_size: .
j_call: TRBJ2-2
d_call: TRBD1
v_call: TRBV5-1
cdr3_aa: CASSHGGTGYTGELFF
cdr3_nt: TGCGCCAGCAGCCATGGCGGGACAGGGTACACCGGGGAGCTGTTTTTT

clone_size: .
j_call: TRBJ2-7
d_call: .
v_call: TRBV27
cdr3_aa: CASSRQSIDYEQYF
cdr3_nt: TGTGCCAGCAGCCGACAGAGTATTGACTACGAGCAGTACTTC

clone_size: few
j_call: TRBJ2-7
d_call: TRBD1
v_call: TRBV19
cdr3_aa: CASSDRQGGSKDEQYF
cdr3_nt: TGTGCCAGTAGTGATAGACAGGGGGGCTCTAAGGACGAGCAGTACTTC

clone_size: .
j_call: TRBJ1-5
d_call: TRBD1
v_call: TRBV2
cdr3_aa: CASRVDRGANQPQHF
cdr3_nt: TGTGCCAGCAGGGTGGACAGGGGTGCCAATCAGCCCCAGCATTTT

clone_size: .
j_call: TRBJ1-2
d_call: .
v_call: TRBV5-1
cdr3_aa: CASSLAEGFGYGYTF
cdr3_nt: TGCGCCAGCAGCTTGGCCGAGGGTTTTGGCTATGGCTACACCTTC

clone_size: .
j_call: TRBJ2-7
d_call: .
v_call: TRBV6-1
cdr3_aa: CASISGLAYEQYF
cdr3_nt: TGTGCCAGCATCAGCGGGCTCGCCTACGAGCAGTACTTC

clone_size: .
j_call: TRBJ2-2
d_call: TRBD1
v_call: TRBV25-1
cdr3_aa: CASSERDRVGGELFF
cdr3_nt: TGTGCCAGCAGTGAAAGGGACAGGGTCGGCGGGGAGCTGTTCTTT

clone_size: .
j_call: TRBJ2-4
d_call: .
v_call: TRBV30
cdr3_aa: CAWSFPYNHRQGGPIQYF
cdr3_nt: TGTGCCTGGAGTTTTCCGTATAACCATCGGCAGGGCGGTCCCATTCAGTACTTC

clone_size: .
j_call: TRBJ2-3
d_call: .
v_call: TRBV10-3
cdr3_aa: CAISESTSTDTQYF
cdr3_nt: TGTGCCATCAGTGAGTCGACTAGCACAGATACGCAGTATTTT

clone_size: .
j_call: TRBJ2-5
d_call: .
v_call: TRBV4-1
cdr3_aa: CASSQDELEETQYF
cdr3_nt: TGCGCCAGCAGCCAAGATGAGCTTGAAGAGACCCAGTACTTC

clone_size: .
j_call: TRBJ2-7
d_call: TRBD1
v_call: TRBV5-4
cdr3_aa: CASSVGQEEQYF
cdr3_nt: TGTGCCAGCAGCGTTGGACAGGAGGAGCAGTACTTC

clone_size: .
j_call: TRBJ1-5
d_call: .
v_call: TRBV28
cdr3_aa: CASTWKGQPQHF
cdr3_nt: TGTGCCAGCACCTGGAAGGGGCAGCCCCAGCATTTT

clone_size: .
j_call: TRBJ2-7
d_call: TRBD1
v_call: TRBV28
cdr3_aa: CASSLTGTGSYEQYF
cdr3_nt: TGTGCCAGCAGCTTAACCGGGACAGGGTCGTACGAGCAGTACTTC